Listed here are 7 T cell receptor beta chains from one sample, sequenced in a study of shared clonotypes between healthy human individuals. The table came from immunoSEQ multiplex PCR; TCRdb's copy has only in-frame clones and leaves some out. Here the sample spans about 2.4 million clones, roughly 93% being singletons. The sequenced sample was naive CD4+ T cells from PBMCs. Subset: CD45RA+ positively selected. These receptors were obtained from a man younger than 35 in good health. Some clones in this sample may be carry-over from other donors' samples.

J is TRBJ2-1 and V is TRBV7-9, with D tentatively TRBD2 (6 bases). The CDR3 loop spans 17 amino acids. Germline V gene data show CDR1 as SEHNR and CDR2 as FQNEAQ (reference sequence). Trimming removed 2 bases at V and 0 bases at J, with 14 bases between. CDR3 coding DNA: TGTGCCAGCAGCTTAAGGGCTAGCGAGCACTCCTACAATGAGCAGTTCTTC. It yields the protein CASSLRASEHSYNEQFF.

This clone came up once. This chain connects TRBV7-2 to TRBJ2-7; 7 bases are shared with TRBD2. The CDR3 runs to 14 residues. Per germline, CDR1 SGHTA and CDR2 FQGNSA. V was pared by 5 bases and J by 7 bases, with 11 bases of the junction left unmatched. Written as DNA, the CDR3 is TGTGCCAGCAGCCTAACTAGCGTCCCAGGGGAGCAGTACTTC. This gives the protein CASSLTSVPGEQYF.

V and J are TRBV11-3 and TRBJ2-4, with a tentative D call TRBD1 (5 bases). CDR1 and CDR2 (germline): SGHNT, YENEEA. The CDR3 covers 16 residues. For the CDR3, the DNA is TGTGAGCCCGTGGCCACCTGGGGCTTAGGCAAAAACATTCAGTACTTC. Translation: CEPVATWGLGKNIQYF.

V usage is TRBV4-2 and J usage is TRBJ2-3, with TRBD1 matching over 7 bases. V was clipped by 4 bases and J by 8 bases; unmatched bases: 18. Per germline, CDR1 LGHNA and CDR2 YNFKEQ. The CDR3 has 17 residues. CDR3 loop: CASSLGGAEALNGTQYF. The CDR3 DNA reads TGTGCCAGCAGCCTAGGGGGCGCTGAGGCCTTAAATGGTACGCAGTATTTT.

This rearrangement joins TRBV19 to TRBJ2-1; a possible D gene is TRBD2 (5 bases). Germline V gives CDR1 LNHDA, CDR2 SQIVND (reference sequence). V lost 5 bases and J 0 bases, leaving 8 bases between the germline ends. The CDR3 spans 14 residues. The CDR3 loop is CASSGGTSYNEQFF. The CDR3 DNA reads as TGTGCCAGTAGTGGAGGCACCTCCTACAATGAGCAGTTCTTC.

The chain couples TRBV28 to TRBJ2-7; 7 bases map to TRBD2. J was trimmed by 13 bases and V by 2 bases; bases with no gene match: 8. The germline CDR1 and CDR2 sequences are MDHEN and SYDVKM. This CDR3 comprises 12 residues. CDR3 sequence: CASSLRAGLGYF. In DNA form, the CDR3 reads TGTGCCAGCAGTTTACGAGCGGGATTGGGATACTTC.

This sequence joins TRBV6-1 and TRBJ2-1, with TRBD1 as a possible D gene (6 bases). There are 14 residues in the CDR3. Deletions cut 5 bases from V and 4 bases from J, with 12 bases between. The germline gives CDR1 MNHNS, CDR2 SASEGT. The CDR3 region is CASSFQGIYNEQFF. The CDR3 DNA reads as TGTGCCAGCAGTTTCCAGGGGATTTACAATGAGCAGTTCTTC.